The rows below give T cell receptor beta chains drawn from one sample of a study of blood T cell repertoires in COVID-19. Generated by immunoSEQ multiplex PCR, the TCRdb table keeps only in-frame clones and is missing some. The sample holds roughly 16,000 clones, around 92% seen once. The specimen was peripheral blood. The receptors here all came from a human donor in a cohort sampled during active COVID-19. Each CDR3 is given with its conserved first and last residue. The order of the fields is CDR3 protein, V gene, J gene, CDR3 length.

CDR3: CASSRLAYSGELFF; V: TRBV6-5; J: TRBJ2-2; length: 14
CDR3: CASSSFPGLNEQFF; V: TRBV19; J: TRBJ2-1; length: 14
CDR3: CASSLSLYGYTF; V: TRBV28; J: TRBJ1-2; length: 12
CDR3: CASSFHGGSYEQYF; V: TRBV28; J: TRBJ2-7; length: 14
CDR3: CASSFLSGLGEQYF; V: TRBV28; J: TRBJ2-7; length: 14
CDR3: CATRGAGTGKDEQYF; V: TRBV10-3; J: TRBJ2-7; length: 15
CDR3: CSEGQNYGYTF; V: TRBV29-1; J: TRBJ1-2; length: 11
CDR3: CASSGLWEGTDTQYF; V: TRBV7-8; J: TRBJ2-3; length: 15
CDR3: CASSEWALGRPETQYF; V: TRBV2; J: TRBJ2-5; length: 16
CDR3: CASSLSAARETQYF; V: TRBV7-9; J: TRBJ2-5; length: 14